The subject of this entry is one TCR beta chain. There are 17 residues in the CDR3. The ends were cut back, 5 bases at V and 1 base at J, with 17 bases in the middle. Per germline, CDR1 SGHTA and CDR2 FQGTGA. The sample comes from a study of cytomegalovirus exposure and HLA in healthy donors. The PCR used 60 Vbeta and 13 Jbeta primers. Libraries were prepared by immunoSEQ multiplex PCR; TCRdb keeps only in-frame clonotypes and omits some of them. Here the sample spans tens of thousands of clones, about 71% being singletons. The chain links TRBV7-3 to TRBJ2-2; D is possibly TRBD1 (6 bases). The clonotype was recovered from a woman between 45 and 60 years old in good health and CMV-seropositive. The specimen was PBMCs. CDR3 region: CASSKHSGQVNTGELFF. The CDR3 nucleotides are TGTGCCAGCAGCAAACATTCGGGACAAGTGAACACCGGGGAGCTGTTTTTT. Full variable domain (outside the CDR3, taken from reference TRBV7-3 and TRBJ2-2): GAGVSQTPSNKVTEKGKYVELRCDPISGHTALYWYRQSLGQGPEFLIYFQGTGAADDSGLPNDRFFAVRPEGSVSTLKIQRTERGDSAVYLCASSKHSGQVNTGELFFGEGSRLTVL.